Below, one T cell receptor (beta chain) is given with its context. The sample belongs to a study of long-term antiretroviral therapy in people with HIV. This CDR3 is built from 14 residues. Germline V gene data show CDR1 as LNHDA and CDR2 as SQIVND (reference sequence). Trimming took 3 bases from V and 5 from J, leaving 14 bases between them. This was the immunoSEQ v3.0 assay at survey level. Assay used: immunoSEQ multiplex PCR; TCRdb lists only in-frame clones, some missing. Among about 28,000 clones listed, around 80% were seen once. This material consisted of unsorted PBMCs, taken 1.5 years before starting antiretroviral therapy. The gene calls are TRBV19 and TRBJ2-7; either TRBD1 or TRBD2 may supply D (5 bases each). This clonotype originated in a man between 18 and 35 years old with HIV. The CDR3 region is CASSMGRYWDEQYF. The CDR3 DNA reads as TGTGCCAGTAGTATGGGACGCTATTGGGACGAGCAGTACTTC.